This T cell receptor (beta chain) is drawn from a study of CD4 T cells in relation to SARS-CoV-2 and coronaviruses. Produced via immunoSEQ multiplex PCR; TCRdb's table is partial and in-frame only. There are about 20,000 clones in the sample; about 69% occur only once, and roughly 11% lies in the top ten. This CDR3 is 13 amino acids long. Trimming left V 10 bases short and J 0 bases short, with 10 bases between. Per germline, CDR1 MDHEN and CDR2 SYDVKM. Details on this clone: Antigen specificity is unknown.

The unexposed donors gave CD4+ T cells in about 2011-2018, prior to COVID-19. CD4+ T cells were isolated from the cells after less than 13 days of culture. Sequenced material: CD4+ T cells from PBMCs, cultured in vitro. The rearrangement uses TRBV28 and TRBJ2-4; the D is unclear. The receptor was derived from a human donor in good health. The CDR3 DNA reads TGTGCCACATCAAAGCTAGCCAAAAACATTCAGTACTTC. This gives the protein CATSKLAKNIQYF.